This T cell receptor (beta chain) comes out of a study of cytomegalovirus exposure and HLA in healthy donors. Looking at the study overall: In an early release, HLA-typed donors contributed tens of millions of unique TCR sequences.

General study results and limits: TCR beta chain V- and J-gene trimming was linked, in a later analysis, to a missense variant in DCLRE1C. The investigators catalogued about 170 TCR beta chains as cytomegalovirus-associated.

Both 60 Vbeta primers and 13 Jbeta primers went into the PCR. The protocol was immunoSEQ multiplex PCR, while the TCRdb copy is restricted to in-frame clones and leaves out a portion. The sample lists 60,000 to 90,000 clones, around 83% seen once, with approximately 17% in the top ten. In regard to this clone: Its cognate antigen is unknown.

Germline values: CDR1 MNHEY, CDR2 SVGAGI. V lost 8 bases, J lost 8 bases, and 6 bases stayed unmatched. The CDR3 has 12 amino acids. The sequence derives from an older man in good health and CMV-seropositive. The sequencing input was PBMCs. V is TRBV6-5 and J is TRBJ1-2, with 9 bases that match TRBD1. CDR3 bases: TGTGCCAGCTCAGGGACAGGGCAGGGCTACACCTTC. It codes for CASSGTGQGYTF.